This entry lists 2 T cell receptor beta chains sequenced from one sample in a study of blood T cells in healthy people across ages. A second PCR of roughly 7 to 11 cycles used a sample-barcoded 5' primer and a J-beta primer mix. TCRdb called the 5' RACE reads again in MiXCR, with one record for every CDR3 protein. The sample lists 650,000 to 1,000,000 distinct CDR3 sequences, roughly 40% occurring once. The sequenced sample consisted of blood. These receptors came from a man in his late teens or twenties in good health.

The chain joins TRBV7-2 to TRBJ2-1; 10 bases are a match to TRBD1. Per the germline V gene, CDR1 is SGHTA and CDR2 is FQGNSA. The junction had 12 bases not matched to a gene; V was cut back by 6 bases and J by 7 bases. This CDR3 comprises 16 residues. The CDR3 DNA follows: TGTGCCAGCAGATACGGACAGGGACAGGGGTGGAATGAGCAGTTCTTC. It specifies CASRYGQGQGWNEQFF. The full variable domain, with the rest looked up from reference TRBV7-2 and TRBJ2-1, is GAGVSQSPSNKVTEKGKDVELRCDPISGHTALYWYRQSLGQGLEFLIYFQGNSAPDKSGLPSDRFSAERTGGSVSTLTIQRTQQEDSAVYLCASRYGQGQGWNEQFFGPGTRLTVL.

As to this clonotype: This may arise from a read error, as a much more abundant clone is one base away. This chain connects TRBV12-3 or TRBV12-4 to TRBJ2-7; the match to TRBD2 covers 8 bases. Gene TRBJ2-4 matches the end of the DNA better, so the J call may be wrong. The CDR3 spans 13 residues. CDR3 amino acids: CASSFDGRDIQYF. DNA for the CDR3: TGTGCCAGCAGTTTCGACGGGAGGGACATTCAGTACTTC.